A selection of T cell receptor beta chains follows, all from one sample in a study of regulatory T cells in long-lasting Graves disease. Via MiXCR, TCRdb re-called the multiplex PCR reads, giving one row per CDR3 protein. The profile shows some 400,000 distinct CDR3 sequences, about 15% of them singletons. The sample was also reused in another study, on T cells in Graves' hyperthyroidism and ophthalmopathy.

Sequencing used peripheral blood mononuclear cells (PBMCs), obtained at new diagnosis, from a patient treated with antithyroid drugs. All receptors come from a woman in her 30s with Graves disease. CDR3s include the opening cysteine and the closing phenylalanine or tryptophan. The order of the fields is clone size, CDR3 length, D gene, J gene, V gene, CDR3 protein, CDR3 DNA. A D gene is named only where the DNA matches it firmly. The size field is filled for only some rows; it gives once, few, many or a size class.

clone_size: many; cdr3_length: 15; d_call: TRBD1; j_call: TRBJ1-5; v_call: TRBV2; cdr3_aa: CASSGTGLSNQPQHF; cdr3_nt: TGTGCCAGCAGTGGGACAGGGTTAAGCAATCAGCCCCAGCATTTT
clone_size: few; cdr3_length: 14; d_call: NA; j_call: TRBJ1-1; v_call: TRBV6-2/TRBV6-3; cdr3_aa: CASSDSSLNTEAFF; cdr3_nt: TGTGCCAGCAGTGACAGCTCCCTGAACACTGAAGCTTTCTTT
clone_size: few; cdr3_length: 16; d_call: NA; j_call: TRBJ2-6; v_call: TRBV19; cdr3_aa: CASINEGGVGANVLTF; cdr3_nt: TGTGCCAGTATCAACGAGGGGGGAGTTGGGGCCAACGTCCTGACTTTC
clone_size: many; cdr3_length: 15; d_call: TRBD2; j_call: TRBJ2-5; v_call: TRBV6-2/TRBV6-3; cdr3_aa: CASSRGSGSGETQYF; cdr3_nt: TGTGCCAGCAGTAGAGGTAGCGGGAGTGGGGAGACCCAGTACTTC
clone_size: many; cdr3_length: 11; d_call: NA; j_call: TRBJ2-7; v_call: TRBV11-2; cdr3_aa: CASSSAPEQYF; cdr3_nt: TGTGCCAGCAGCTCCGCGCCCGAGCAGTACTTC
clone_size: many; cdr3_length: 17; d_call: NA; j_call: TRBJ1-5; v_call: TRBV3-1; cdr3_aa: CASSQGSLAGGNQPQHF; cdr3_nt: TGTGCCAGCAGCCAAGGCTCTCTCGCGGGAGGCAATCAGCCCCAGCATTTT
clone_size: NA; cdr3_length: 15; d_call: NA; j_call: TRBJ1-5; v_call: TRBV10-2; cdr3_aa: CASSRMVGANQPQHF; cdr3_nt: TGCGCCAGCAGCCGTATGGTTGGGGCCAATCAGCCCCAGCATTTT
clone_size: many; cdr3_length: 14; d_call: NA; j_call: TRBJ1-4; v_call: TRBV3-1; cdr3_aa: CASSAPGDHEKLFF; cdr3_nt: TGTGCCAGCAGCGCCCCAGGGGATCATGAAAAACTGTTTTTT
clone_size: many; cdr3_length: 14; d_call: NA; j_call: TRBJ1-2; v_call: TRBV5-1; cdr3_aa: CASSWAGFVDGYTF; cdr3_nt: TGCGCCAGCAGCTGGGCGGGTTTCGTGGATGGCTACACCTTC
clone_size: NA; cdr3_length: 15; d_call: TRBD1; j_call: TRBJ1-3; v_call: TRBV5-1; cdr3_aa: CASSRGTVPGNTIYF; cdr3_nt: TGTGCCAGCAGCCGGGGGACAGTTCCTGGAAACACCATATATTTT
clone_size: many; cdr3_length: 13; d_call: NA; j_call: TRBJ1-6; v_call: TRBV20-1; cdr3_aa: CSVKGKVNSPLHF; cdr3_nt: TGCAGTGTAAAGGGGAAGGTTAATTCACCCCTCCACTTT
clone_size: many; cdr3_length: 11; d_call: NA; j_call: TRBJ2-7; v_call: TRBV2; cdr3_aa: CASILIGHFSF; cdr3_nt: TGTGCCAGCATCTTAATCGGACATTTTTCATTC
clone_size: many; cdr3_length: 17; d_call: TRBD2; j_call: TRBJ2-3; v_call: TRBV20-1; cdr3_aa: CSARDPTSGTNTDTQYF; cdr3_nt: TGCAGTGCTAGAGATCCTACTAGCGGGACAAACACAGATACGCAGTATTTT
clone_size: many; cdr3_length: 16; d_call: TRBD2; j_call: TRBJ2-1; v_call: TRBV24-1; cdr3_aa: CATSRPLAGVEDEQFF; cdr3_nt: TGTGCCACCAGTCGCCCGCTAGCGGGAGTAGAGGATGAGCAGTTCTTC
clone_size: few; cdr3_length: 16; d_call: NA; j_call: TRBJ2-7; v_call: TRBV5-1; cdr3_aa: CASSLVGGPPSYEQYF; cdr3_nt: TGCGCCAGCAGCTTGGTAGGGGGACCCCCCTCCTACGAGCAGTACTTC
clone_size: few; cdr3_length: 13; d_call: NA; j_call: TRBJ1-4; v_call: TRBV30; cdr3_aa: CAWVNSGNEKLFF; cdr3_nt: TGTGCCTGGGTAAACTCCGGAAATGAAAAACTGTTTTTT
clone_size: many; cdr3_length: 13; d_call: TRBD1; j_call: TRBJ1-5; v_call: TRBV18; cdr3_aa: CASSTGMDQPQHF; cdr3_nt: TGTGCCAGCTCGACAGGGATGGATCAGCCCCAGCATTTT
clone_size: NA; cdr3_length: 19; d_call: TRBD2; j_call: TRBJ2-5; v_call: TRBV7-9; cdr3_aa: CASSLAAVAGVVEIETQYF; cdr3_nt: TGTGCCAGCAGCTTAGCCGCGGTAGCGGGGGTGGTGGAAATCGAGACCCAGTACTTC
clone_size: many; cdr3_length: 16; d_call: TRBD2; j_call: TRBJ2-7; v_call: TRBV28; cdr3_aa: CASSLFFGVAGGEQYF; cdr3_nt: TGTGCCAGCAGTTTATTCTTCGGGGTAGCGGGAGGTGAGCAGTACTTC
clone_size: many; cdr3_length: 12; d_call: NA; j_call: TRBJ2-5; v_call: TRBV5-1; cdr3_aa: CASSFTPETQYF; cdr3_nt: TGCGCCAGCAGTTTTACCCCAGAGACCCAGTACTTC
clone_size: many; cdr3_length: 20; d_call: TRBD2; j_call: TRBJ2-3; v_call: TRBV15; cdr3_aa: CATSRRKTGTSGIGTDTQYF; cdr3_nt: TGTGCCACCAGCAGACGAAAAACCGGGACTAGCGGGATTGGGACAGATACGCAGTATTTT
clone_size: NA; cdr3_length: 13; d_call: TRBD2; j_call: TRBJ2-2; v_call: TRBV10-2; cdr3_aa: CASRLAGDGELFF; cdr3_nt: TGCGCCAGCCGACTAGCGGGAGACGGGGAGCTGTTTTTT